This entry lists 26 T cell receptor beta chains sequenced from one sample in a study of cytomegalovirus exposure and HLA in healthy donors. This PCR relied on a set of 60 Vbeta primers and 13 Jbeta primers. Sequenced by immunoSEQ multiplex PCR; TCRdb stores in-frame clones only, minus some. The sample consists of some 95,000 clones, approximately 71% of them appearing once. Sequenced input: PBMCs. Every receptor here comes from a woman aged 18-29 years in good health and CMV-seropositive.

CDR3 protein: CASSDGQGYTGELFF. The CDR3 nucleotides are TGTGCCAGCAGTGACGGACAGGGTTACACCGGGGAGCTGTTTTTT. The V call is TRBV27, the J call TRBJ2-2; TRBD1 agrees at 8 bases. The CDR3 spans 15 residues. Germline CDR1 MNHEY, CDR2 SMNVEV (reference sequence). With 5 bases clipped from V and 3 bases from J, the junction kept 5 bases outside the gene matches.

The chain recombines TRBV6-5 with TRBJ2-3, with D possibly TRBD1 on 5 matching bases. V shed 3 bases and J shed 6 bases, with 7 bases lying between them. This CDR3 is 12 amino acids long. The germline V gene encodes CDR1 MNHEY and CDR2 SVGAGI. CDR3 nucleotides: TGTGCCAGCAGTTATCAGGGCGATACGCAGTATTTT. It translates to CASSYQGDTQYF.

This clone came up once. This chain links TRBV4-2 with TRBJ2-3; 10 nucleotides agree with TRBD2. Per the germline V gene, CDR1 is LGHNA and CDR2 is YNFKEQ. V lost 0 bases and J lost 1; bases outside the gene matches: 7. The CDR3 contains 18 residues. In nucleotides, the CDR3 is TGTGCCAGCAGCCAAGATCGGGGCAGCGGGGGGGGCACAGATACGCAGTATTTT. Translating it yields CASSQDRGSGGGTDTQYF.

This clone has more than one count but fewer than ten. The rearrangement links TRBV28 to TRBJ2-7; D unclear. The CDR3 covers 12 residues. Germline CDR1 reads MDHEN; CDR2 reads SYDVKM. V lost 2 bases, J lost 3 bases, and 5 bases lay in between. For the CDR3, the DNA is TGTGCCAGCAGTTTAATAGTCTACGAGCAGTACTTC. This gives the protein CASSLIVYEQYF.

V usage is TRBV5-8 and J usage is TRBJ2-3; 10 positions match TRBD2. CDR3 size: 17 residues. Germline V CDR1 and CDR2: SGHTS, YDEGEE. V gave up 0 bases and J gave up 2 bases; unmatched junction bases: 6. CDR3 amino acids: CASSLGASGGTTDTQYF. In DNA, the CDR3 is TGTGCCAGCAGCTTGGGAGCTAGCGGGGGCACCACAGATACGCAGTATTTT.

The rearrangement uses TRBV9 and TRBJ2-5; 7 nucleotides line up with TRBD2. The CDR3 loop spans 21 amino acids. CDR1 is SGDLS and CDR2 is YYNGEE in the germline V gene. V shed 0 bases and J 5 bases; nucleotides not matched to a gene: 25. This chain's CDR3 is CASSVGGRWAKESRGRETQYF. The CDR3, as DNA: TGTGCCAGCAGCGTAGGGGGCCGTTGGGCTAAGGAGTCGCGGGGGAGGGAGACCCAGTACTTC.

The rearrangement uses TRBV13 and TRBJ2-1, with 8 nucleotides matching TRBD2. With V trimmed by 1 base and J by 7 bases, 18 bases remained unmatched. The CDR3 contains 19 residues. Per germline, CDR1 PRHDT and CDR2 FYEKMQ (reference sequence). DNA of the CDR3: TGTGCCAGCAGCTTAGTTTCTAGCGGGTGGTCAAACTTCCGTAATGAGCAGTTCTTC. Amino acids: CASSLVSSGWSNFRNEQFF.

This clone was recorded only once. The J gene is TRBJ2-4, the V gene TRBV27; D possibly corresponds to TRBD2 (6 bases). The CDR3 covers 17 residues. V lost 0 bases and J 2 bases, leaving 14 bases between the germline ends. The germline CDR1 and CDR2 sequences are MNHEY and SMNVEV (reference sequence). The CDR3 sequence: CASSLSVGGLPKNIQYF. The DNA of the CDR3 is TGTGCCAGCAGTTTATCGGTGGGAGGTTTACCCAAAAACATTCAGTACTTC.

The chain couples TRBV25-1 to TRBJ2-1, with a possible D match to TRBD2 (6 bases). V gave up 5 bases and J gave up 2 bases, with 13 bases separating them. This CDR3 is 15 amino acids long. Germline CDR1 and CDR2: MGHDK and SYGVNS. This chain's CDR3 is CASSSSRDTYNEQFF. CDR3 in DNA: TGTGCCAGCAGTAGTTCGCGGGATACCTACAATGAGCAGTTCTTC.

CDR3: CASSWGLAGVLGQYF. The DNA of the CDR3 is TGTGCCAGCAGCTGGGGACTAGCGGGAGTCCTGGGGCAGTACTTC. V is TRBV7-2 and J is TRBJ2-7, with 14 positions matching TRBD2. The CDR3 consists of 15 residues. Trimming cost V 4 bases and J 9 bases; bases outside gene matches: 8. Germline values: CDR1 SGHTA, CDR2 FQGNSA.

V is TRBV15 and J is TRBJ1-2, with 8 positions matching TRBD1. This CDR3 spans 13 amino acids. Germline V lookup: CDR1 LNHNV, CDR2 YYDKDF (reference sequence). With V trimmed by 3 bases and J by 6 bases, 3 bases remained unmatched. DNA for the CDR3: TGTGCCACCAGCAGGGGGACAGGTGATGGCTACACCTTC. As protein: CATSRGTGDGYTF. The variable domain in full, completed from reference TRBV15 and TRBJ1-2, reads DAMVIQNPRYQVTQFGKPVTLSCSQTLNHNVMYWYQQKSSQAPKLLFHYYDKDFNNEADTPDNFQSRRPNTSFCFLDIRSPGLGDTAMYLCATSRGTGDGYTFGSGTRLTVV.

CDR3 DNA: TGTGCCAGCAGCTTGGTGGGGACAGGGATCTCTGGGGCCAACGTCCTGACTTTC. Translation gives CASSLVGTGISGANVLTF. The rearrangement links TRBV5-5 to TRBJ2-6, with 9 bases fitting TRBD1. The germline gives CDR1 SGHKS, CDR2 YYEKEE (reference sequence). This CDR3 has 18 amino acids. With V trimmed by 0 bases and J by 0 bases, 4 bases remained unmatched.

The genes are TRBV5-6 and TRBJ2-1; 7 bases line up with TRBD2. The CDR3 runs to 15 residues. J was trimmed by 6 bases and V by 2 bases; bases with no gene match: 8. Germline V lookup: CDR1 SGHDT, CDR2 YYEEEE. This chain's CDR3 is CASSFPGLTTNEQFF. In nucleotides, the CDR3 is TGTGCCAGCAGCTTTCCGGGACTAACCACCAATGAGCAGTTCTTC.

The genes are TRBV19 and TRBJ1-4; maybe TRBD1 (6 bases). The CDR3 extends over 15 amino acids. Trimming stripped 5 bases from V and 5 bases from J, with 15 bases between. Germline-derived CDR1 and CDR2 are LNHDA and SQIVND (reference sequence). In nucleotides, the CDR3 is TGTGCCAGTAGTCCCAGACAGGCCTTGAATGAAAAACTGTTTTTT. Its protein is CASSPRQALNEKLFF.

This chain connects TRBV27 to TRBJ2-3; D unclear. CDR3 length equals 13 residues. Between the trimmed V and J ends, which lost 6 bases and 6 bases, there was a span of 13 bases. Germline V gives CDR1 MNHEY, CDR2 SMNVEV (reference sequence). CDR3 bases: TGTGCCAGCAGGTTAGGCCCTTGGGATACGCAGTATTTT. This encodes CASRLGPWDTQYF.

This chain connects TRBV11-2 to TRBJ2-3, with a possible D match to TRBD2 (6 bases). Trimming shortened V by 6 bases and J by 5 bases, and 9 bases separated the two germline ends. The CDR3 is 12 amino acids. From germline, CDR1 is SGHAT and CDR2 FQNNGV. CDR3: CASSVAVDTQYF. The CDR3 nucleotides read TGTGCCAGCAGTGTAGCGGTAGATACGCAGTATTTT. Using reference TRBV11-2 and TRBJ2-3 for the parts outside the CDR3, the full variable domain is EAGVAQSPRYKIIEKRQSVAFWCNPISGHATLYWYQQILGQGPKLLIQFQNNGVVDDSQLPKDRFSAERLKGVDSTLKIQPAKLEDSAVYLCASSVAVDTQYFGPGTRLTVL.

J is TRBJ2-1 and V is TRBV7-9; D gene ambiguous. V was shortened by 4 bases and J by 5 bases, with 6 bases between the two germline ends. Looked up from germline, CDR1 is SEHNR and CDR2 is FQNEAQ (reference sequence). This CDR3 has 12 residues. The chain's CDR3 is CASSSNDNEQFF. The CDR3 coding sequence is TGTGCCAGCAGCTCTAACGACAATGAGCAGTTCTTC.

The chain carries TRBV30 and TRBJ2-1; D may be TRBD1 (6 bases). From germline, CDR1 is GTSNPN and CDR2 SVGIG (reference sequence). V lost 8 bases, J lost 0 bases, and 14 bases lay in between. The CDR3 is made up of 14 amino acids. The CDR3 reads CAGQMASSYNEQFF. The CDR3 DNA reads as TGTGCCGGACAGATGGCGTCCTCCTACAATGAGCAGTTCTTC.

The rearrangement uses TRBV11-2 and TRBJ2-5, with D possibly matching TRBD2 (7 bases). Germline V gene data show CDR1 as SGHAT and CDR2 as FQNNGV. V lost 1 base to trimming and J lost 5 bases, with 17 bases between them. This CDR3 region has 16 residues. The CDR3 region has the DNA TGTGCCAGCAGCTTAGGAGGGGCGGGGGCTCTGGAGACCCAGTACTTC. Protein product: CASSLGGAGALETQYF.

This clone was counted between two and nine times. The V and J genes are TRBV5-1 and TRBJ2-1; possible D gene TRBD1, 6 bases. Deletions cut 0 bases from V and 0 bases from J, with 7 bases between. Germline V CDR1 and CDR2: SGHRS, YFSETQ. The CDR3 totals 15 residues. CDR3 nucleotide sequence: TGCGCCAGCAGCTTGGAACAGGGCTCCTACAATGAGCAGTTCTTC. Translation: CASSLEQGSYNEQFF.

CDR3 DNA: TGTGCCAGCAGTTACGACCTTCAGGGGGGCAATGAGCAGTTCTTC. Translating it yields CASSYDLQGGNEQFF. The chain has TRBV6-6 and TRBJ2-1, with D possibly being TRBD1 (7 bases). The CDR3 loop spans 15 amino acids. Between the trimmed V and J ends, which lost 2 bases and 6 bases, there was a span of 14 bases. CDR1 MNHNY and CDR2 SVGAGI come from the germline V gene (reference sequence).

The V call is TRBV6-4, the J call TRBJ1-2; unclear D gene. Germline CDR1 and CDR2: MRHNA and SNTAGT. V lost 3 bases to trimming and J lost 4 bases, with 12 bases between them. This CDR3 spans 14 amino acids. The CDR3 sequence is CASSEGGYPYGYTF. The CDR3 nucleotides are TGTGCCAGCAGTGAAGGAGGCTACCCCTATGGCTACACCTTC.

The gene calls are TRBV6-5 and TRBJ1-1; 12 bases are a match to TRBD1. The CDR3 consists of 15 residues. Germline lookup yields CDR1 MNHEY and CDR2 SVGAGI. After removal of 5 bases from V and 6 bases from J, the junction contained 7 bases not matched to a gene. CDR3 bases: TGTGCCAGCAGTCCCAGCCGGGACAGGGGGCCTGAAGCTTTCTTT. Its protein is CASSPSRDRGPEAFF.

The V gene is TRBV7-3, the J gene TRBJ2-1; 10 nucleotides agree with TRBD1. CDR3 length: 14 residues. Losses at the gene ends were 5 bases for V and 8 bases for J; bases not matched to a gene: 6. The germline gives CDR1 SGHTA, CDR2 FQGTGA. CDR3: CASSPRGQGYEQFF. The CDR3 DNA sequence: TGTGCCAGCAGCCCCCGGGGACAGGGGTATGAGCAGTTCTTC.

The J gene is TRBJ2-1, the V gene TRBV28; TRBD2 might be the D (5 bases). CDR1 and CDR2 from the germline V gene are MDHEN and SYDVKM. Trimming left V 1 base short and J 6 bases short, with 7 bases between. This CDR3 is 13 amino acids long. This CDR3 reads CASSLLRVNEQFF. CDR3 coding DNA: TGTGCCAGCAGTTTATTGCGGGTCAATGAGCAGTTCTTC.

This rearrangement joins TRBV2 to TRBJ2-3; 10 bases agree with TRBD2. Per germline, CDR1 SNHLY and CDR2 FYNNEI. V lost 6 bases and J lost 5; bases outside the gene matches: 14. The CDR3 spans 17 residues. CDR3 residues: CASRALASGSVIDTQYF. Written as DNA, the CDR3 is TGTGCCAGCAGGGCCCTCGCTAGCGGGAGTGTGATAGATACGCAGTATTTT.